One TCR beta chain is described in this entry. Its antigen is not identified. This CDR3 spans 15 amino acids. Germline V gene data show CDR1 as SGHNT and CDR2 as YENEEA. The germline V and J ends were trimmed by 3 bases and 1 base, with 11 bases remaining between them. The sample comes from a study of OX40 agonist ivuxolimab in advanced cancers. Study overall: The study gave patients intravenous ivuxolimab at 0.01 to 10 mg/kg every 2 weeks. Study outcomes and limitations: Relative to CD4+ cells, CD8+ T cells on average had more expanded clones. At 0.1 to 3.0 mg/kg and by week 6, CD4+ and CD8+ T cells in the blood had expanded clonally. Antigen specificity was not determined for the expanded peripheral T cells.

Only in-frame clones appear in the TCRdb table, and some are missing; sequencing was by immunoSEQ multiplex PCR. The sample has fewer than 85,000 clones; 75% to 95% are singletons. The material was CD4+ or CD8+ T cells sorted from blood, obtained in a trial of the OX40 agonist ivuxolimab. The chain couples TRBV11-3 to TRBJ2-3; D perhaps matches TRBD2 (5 bases). The source is an adult with an advanced solid tumor such as melanoma, head and neck, liver or kidney cancer. The CDR3 coding sequence is TGTGCCAGCAGCTTTAGGCGGGTGGGCACAGATACGCAGTATTTT. Its protein product is CASSFRRVGTDTQYF.